This TCR beta chain was retrieved from a study of beta chain features in type 1 diabetes. The CDR3 runs to 13 residues. The germline CDR1 and CDR2 sequences are MGHDK and SYGVNS. Trimming took off 2 bases at V and 5 bases at J, with 8 bases between the two ends. The investigators reverse transcribed all of the isolated RNA, so they sequenced expressed TCRB transcripts. Method: immunoSEQ multiplex PCR; TCRdb's copy keeps in-frame clones and lacks some. The sample carries just over 450,000 clones, approximately 28% recorded once. Using CD45RO/CCR7/CD25/CD127/CD95/CD27, CD4+ naive, central memory, regulatory and stem cell-like memory cells were sorted.

The sequence was collected from a man aged 18 to 29 in good health. V usage is TRBV25-1 and J usage is TRBJ2-3; D remains unclear. What was sequenced was naive CD4+ T cells from blood. As DNA, the CDR3 is TGTGCCAGCAGTGAAGGGATAGGAGATACGCAGTATTTT. Residues: CASSEGIGDTQYF.